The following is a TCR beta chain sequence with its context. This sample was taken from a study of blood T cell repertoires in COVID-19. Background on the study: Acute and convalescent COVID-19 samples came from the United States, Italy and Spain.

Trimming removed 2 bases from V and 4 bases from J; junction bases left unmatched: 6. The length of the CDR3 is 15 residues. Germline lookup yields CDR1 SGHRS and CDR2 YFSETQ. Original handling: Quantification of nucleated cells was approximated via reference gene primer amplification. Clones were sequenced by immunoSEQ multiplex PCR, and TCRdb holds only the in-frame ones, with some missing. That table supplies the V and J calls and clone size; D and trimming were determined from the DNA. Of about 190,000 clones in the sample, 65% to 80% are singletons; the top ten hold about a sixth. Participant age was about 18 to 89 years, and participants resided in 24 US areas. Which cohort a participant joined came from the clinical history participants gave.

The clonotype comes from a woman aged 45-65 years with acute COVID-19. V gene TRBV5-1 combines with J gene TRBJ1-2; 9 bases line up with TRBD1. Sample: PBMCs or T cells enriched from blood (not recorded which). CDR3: CASSLVRDRAYGYTF. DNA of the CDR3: TGCGCCAGCAGCTTAGTCCGGGACAGGGCCTATGGCTACACCTTC.